This TCR beta chain derives from a study of T-cell memory formation after mild COVID-19. Study-level background: In these data, TCR clusters were largely donor specific. The study's findings and limits: A second wave of clones peaked on day 37, and their SARS-CoV-2 specificity went unconfirmed. Within pre-infection memory, some responding clones were found, suggesting cross-reactive memory joined.

As concerns this clonotype: Its cognate antigen is unknown.

The 5'RACE method, run with constant-segment primers, produced TCR alpha and TCR beta cDNA libraries (carrying sample barcodes and UMIs). MiXCR was run by TCRdb on the 5' RACE reads, yielding one entry per CDR3 protein. The sample includes about 130,000 distinct CDR3 sequences, roughly 15% of them seen just once. V lost 4 bases and J 4 bases, leaving 17 bases between the germline ends. The CDR3 loop spans 16 amino acids. Germline-derived CDR1 and CDR2 are MNHEY and SVGAGI. V gene TRBV6-5 combines with J gene TRBJ2-1; no clear D gene. The sequenced sample consisted of PBMCs or a T cell subset sorted from them (not recorded which). This receptor was identified in an adult woman who had mild COVID-19 (a few samples of this study predate the infection). Cell type and time point are not known. CDR3 region: CASSFHSSVLYNEQFF. DNA of the CDR3: TGTGCCAGCAGTTTCCATAGTTCGGTACTATACAATGAGCAGTTCTTC.